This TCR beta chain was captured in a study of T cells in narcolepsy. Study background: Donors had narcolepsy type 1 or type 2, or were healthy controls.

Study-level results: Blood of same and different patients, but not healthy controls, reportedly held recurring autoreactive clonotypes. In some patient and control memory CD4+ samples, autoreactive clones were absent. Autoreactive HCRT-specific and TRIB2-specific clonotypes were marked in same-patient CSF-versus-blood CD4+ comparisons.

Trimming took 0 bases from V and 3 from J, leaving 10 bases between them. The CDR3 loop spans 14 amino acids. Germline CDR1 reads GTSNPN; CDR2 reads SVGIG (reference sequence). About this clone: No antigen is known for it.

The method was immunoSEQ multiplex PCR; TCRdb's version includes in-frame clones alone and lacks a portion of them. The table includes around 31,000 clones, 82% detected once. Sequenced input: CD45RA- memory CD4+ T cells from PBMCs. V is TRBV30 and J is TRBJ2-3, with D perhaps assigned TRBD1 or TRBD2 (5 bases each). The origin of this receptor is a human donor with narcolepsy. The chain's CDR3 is CAWSVRGDTDTQYF. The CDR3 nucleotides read TGTGCCTGGAGTGTACGAGGGGATACAGATACGCAGTATTTT.